This TCR beta chain derives from a study of T-cell reconstitution after alpha-beta-depleted transplantation in children. The library targeted TCRbeta and was prepared with unique molecular identifiers. In TCRdb, the PCR reads were re-called with MiXCR into one record per CDR3 protein. The data hold 450,000 to 600,000 distinct CDR3 sequences, with approximately 16% observed a single time. CDR3 size: 11 residues. V was clipped by 6 bases and J by 7 bases, with 7 bases between them. Germline CDR1 is LGHNT and CDR2 is FRNRAP. This clonotype turned up a few times. The chain employs TRBV12-5 and TRBJ1-5; D call uncertain. The material sequenced was PBMCs from the stem cell graft donor, taken from the stem cell graft. The receptor comes from a human donor who donated a stem cell graft to a child with acute lymphoblastic leukemia. The CDR3 here is CASGGPQPQHF. The CDR3 bases are TGTGCTAGTGGGGGCCCCCAGCCCCAGCATTTT.